A selection of T cell receptor beta chains follows, all from one sample in a study of T-cell reconstitution after alpha-beta-depleted transplantation in children. TCRdb reprocessed the PCR reads via MiXCR and lists one record per CDR3 protein. The table records roughly 300,000 distinct CDR3 sequences, more than 9% of them present only once. Material: peripheral blood, obtained 180 days after TCRalphabeta/CD19-depleted stem cell transplant. The receptors shown here come from a male patient between 2 and 15 years old who had a stem cell transplant for chronic granulomatous disease, so the T cells may come from the graft donor. Both conserved end residues are part of each CDR3. The D gene is left open where the match is weak. Rows may omit the clone size; those that give it use once, few, many or a size class.

CDR3nt,CDR3aa,v_gene,abundance,j_gene,d_gene
TGTGCCAGCAGCTTAGGTCTCCAGCGGGCAGACACCGGGGAGCTGTTTTTT,CASSLGLQRADTGELFF,TRBV7-8,many,TRBJ2-2,NA
TGTGCCAGCAGTGCACAGAGGAACACTGAAGCTTTCTTT,CASSAQRNTEAFF,TRBV12-3/TRBV12-4,NA,TRBJ1-1,NA
TGTGCCAGCAGCCAACGGACAGGGACCAAAAACATTCAGTACTTC,CASSQRTGTKNIQYF,TRBV14,NA,TRBJ2-4,TRBD1
TGTGCCAGTAAAACTAGCGGCAGGGGCAATGAGCATTTCTTC,CASKTSGRGNEHFF,TRBV3-1,once,TRBJ2-1,TRBD2
TGTGCCAGCAGTTTTTTCGAGACCCAGTACTTC,CASSFFETQYF,TRBV28,many,TRBJ2-5,NA
TGTGCCAGCTCACCACCGAACAGCCTCTCCTACGAGCAGTACTTC,CASSPPNSLSYEQYF,TRBV18,many,TRBJ2-7,NA
TGCAGTGCTAGAGATGGGCGTTATGAGTACGAGCAGTACTTC,CSARDGRYEYEQYF,TRBV20-1,many,TRBJ2-7,NA
TGCGCCAGCAGTCTCACTCCGGGACACCGTTCCTACAATGAGCAGTTCTTC,CASSLTPGHRSYNEQFF,TRBV5-1,many,TRBJ2-1,NA
TGCGCCAGCAAAGGCGGCTCTGGAAACACCATATATTTT,CASKGGSGNTIYF,TRBV4-3,many,TRBJ1-3,NA
TGCGCCAGCGGCTCGGGCGGGAGCTCTGGAAACACCATATATTTT,CASGSGGSSGNTIYF,TRBV5-1,many,TRBJ1-3,NA
TGTGCCAGCTCACCACCCACAGAGACCCAGTACTTC,CASSPPTETQYF,TRBV18,many,TRBJ2-5,NA
TGCAGTGCTACCACAACGACGGGACTAGCGGTCCAAGAGACCCAGTACTTC,CSATTTTGLAVQETQYF,TRBV20-1,many,TRBJ2-5,TRBD2
TGTGCCAGCAGCCAAGTACTAGCGGGGGGCAATGAGCAGTTCTTC,CASSQVLAGGNEQFF,TRBV3-1,many,TRBJ2-1,TRBD2
TGTGCCAGCAGCCATCCCTCCGGGGTGGCGGGGCCTAACAATGAGCAGTTCTTC,CASSHPSGVAGPNNEQFF,TRBV4-2,many,TRBJ2-1,NA
TGCAGCGTCGGAGAAACCTACGAGCAGTACTTC,CSVGETYEQYF,TRBV29-1,many,TRBJ2-7,NA
TGTGCCATCAGCGCTGACAGGGGGAGCACAGATACGCAGTATTTT,CAISADRGSTDTQYF,TRBV10-3,many,TRBJ2-3,TRBD1
TGTGCCAGCAGTGCGGAACAGGGTCGCAATCAGCCCCAGCATTTT,CASSAEQGRNQPQHF,TRBV12-3/TRBV12-4,many,TRBJ1-5,NA
TGTGCCAGCAGCGACTCCGGGACGCCGACCTACGAGCAGTACTTC,CASSDSGTPTYEQYF,TRBV7-2,NA,TRBJ2-7,NA
TGTGCCAGCAGTTGGGGGAATACGCAGTATTTT,CASSWGNTQYF,TRBV28,many,TRBJ2-3,NA
TGTGCCAGCAGCTTGAACGGGGTTGTGGGACTAGCGAGCACCGGGGAGCTGTTTTTT,CASSLNGVVGLASTGELFF,TRBV5-4,many,TRBJ2-2,TRBD2
TGTGCCAGCAGTTGGGGAGCACGGAACACTGAAGCTTTCTTT,CASSWGARNTEAFF,TRBV27,many,TRBJ1-1,NA
TGCGCCAGCAGCTTGGCCGTCAGCGGGGGGACCCAGTACTTC,CASSLAVSGGTQYF,TRBV5-1,many,TRBJ2-5,TRBD2
TGCGCCAGCAGTGACACAGTTCCGGGTCTAGCTCTTCCCGGGGAGCTGTTTTTT,CASSDTVPGLALPGELFF,TRBV10-1,many,TRBJ2-2,NA
TGTGCCAGCAGCCAAACTAGCGGGAGCCCCTACGAGCAGTACTTC,CASSQTSGSPYEQYF,TRBV3-1,many,TRBJ2-7,TRBD2
TGTGCCAGCAACCTAGGATCCCCCACCTACGAGCAGTACTTC,CASNLGSPTYEQYF,TRBV28,many,TRBJ2-7,NA
TGTGCCAGCAGCTTCCTTCACAGGGGGCGAGATTTTACAGATACGCAGTATTTT,CASSFLHRGRDFTDTQYF,TRBV11-2,many,TRBJ2-3,TRBD1
TGCAGCGTTGCGGTGGACAGGGGCCAATACAATACGCAGTATTTT,CSVAVDRGQYNTQYF,TRBV29-1,many,TRBJ2-3,TRBD1